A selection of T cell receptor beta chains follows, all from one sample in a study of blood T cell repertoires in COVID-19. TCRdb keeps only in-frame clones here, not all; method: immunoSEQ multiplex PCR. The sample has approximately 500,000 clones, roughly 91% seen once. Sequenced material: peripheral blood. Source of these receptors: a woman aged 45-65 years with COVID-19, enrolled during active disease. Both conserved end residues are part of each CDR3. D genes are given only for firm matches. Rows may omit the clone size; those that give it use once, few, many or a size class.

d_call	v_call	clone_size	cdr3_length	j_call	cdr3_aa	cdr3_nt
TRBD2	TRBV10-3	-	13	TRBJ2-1	CAAGRGSGNEQFF	TGTGCCGCTGGGCGGGGGTCAGGCAATGAGCAGTTCTTC
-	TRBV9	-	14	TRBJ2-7	CASSVGGVMGEQYF	TGTGCCAGCAGCGTAGGCGGGGTTATGGGCGAGCAGTACTTC
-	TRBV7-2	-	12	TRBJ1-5	CASSSSGQPQHF	TGTGCCAGCAGCTCCTCAGGGCAGCCCCAGCATTTT
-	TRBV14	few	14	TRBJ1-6	CASSPGHQTSPLHF	TGTGCCAGCAGCCCGGGACATCAAACTTCACCCCTCCACTTT
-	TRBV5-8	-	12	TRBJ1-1	CASSVVGGRAFF	TGTGCCAGCAGCGTTGTCGGGGGGCGAGCTTTCTTT
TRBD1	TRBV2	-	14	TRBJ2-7	CATLGDRGTYEQYF	TGTGCCACCCTAGGGGACAGGGGGACCTACGAGCAGTACTTC
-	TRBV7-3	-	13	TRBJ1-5	CASSLIAGQPQHF	TGTGCCAGCAGCTTAATCGCGGGTCAGCCCCAGCATTTT
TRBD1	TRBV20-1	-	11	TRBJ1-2	CSAGTGSGYTF	TGCAGTGCCGGGACAGGGAGCGGCTACACCTTC
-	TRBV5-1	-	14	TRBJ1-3	CASSPQRTANTIYF	TGCGCCAGCAGCCCACAAAGGACAGCAAACACCATATATTTT
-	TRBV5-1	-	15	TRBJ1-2	CASSTGTDSIRGYTF	TGCGCCAGCAGCACAGGAACCGACTCCATTAGGGGCTACACCTTC
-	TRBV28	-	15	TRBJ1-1	CASGGEGALVTEAFF	TGTGCCAGTGGGGGGGAAGGAGCATTGGTAACTGAAGCTTTCTTT
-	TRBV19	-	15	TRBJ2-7	CASKGSKDSLYEQYF	TGTGCCAGTAAGGGCTCCAAGGACAGCTTATACGAGCAGTACTTC
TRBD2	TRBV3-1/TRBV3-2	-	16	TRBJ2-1	CASSHRRTSADNEQFF	TGTGCCAGCAGCCATCGCCGGACTAGCGCTGACAATGAGCAGTTCTTC
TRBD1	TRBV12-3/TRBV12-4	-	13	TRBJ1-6	CASSTDRDSPLHF	TGTGCCAGCAGTACGGACAGGGATTCACCCCTCCACTTT
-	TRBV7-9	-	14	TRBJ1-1	CASSSIGGRTEAFF	TGTGCCAGCAGCTCCATAGGGGGTCGGACTGAAGCTTTCTTT
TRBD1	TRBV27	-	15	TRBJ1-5	CASGPQGHSNQPQHF	TGTGCCAGCGGACCACAGGGGCATAGCAATCAGCCCCAGCATTTT
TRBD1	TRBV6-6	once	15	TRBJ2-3	CASKSGTEKGDTQYF	TGTGCCAGCAAATCCGGGACAGAAAAGGGAGATACGCAGTATTTT